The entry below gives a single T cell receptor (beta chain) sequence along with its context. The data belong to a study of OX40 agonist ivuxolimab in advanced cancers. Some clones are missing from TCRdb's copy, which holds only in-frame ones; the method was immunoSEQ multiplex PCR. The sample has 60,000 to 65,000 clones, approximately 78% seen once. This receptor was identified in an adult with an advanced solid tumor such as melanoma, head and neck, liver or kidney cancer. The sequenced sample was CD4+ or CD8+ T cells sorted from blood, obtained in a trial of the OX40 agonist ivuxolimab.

CDR3 coding DNA: TGCGCCAGCAGCCAAGGAATACTCCCTAGCGGGCGAGCGGAGACCCAGTACTTC. Translation gives CASSQGILPSGRAETQYF. V and J are TRBV4-1 and TRBJ2-5; 8 nucleotides align to TRBD2. Per germline, CDR1 MGHRA and CDR2 YSYEKL. This CDR3 has 18 residues. V gave up 1 base and J gave up 5 bases; unmatched junction bases: 15.